These T cell receptor beta chains were read from a single sample in a study of regulatory T cells in long-lasting Graves disease. TCRdb processed the multiplex PCR reads anew with MiXCR; each CDR3 protein has one entry. The sample shows a few hundred thousand distinct CDR3 sequences, around 24% of them seen only once. Source: peripheral blood mononuclear cells (PBMCs), taken when the disease was refractory, from a patient treated with antithyroid drugs. All receptors derive from a female donor with Graves disease. Each CDR3 is given with its conserved first and last residue. Fields, in order: clone size, V gene, D gene, J gene, CDR3 protein, CDR3 DNA. The D gene is left open where the match is weak. Rows give clone size only sometimes, using once, few, many, or a class for an expanded clone.

-	TRBV7-2	-	TRBJ1-5	CASSLGGVRQPQHF	TGTGCCAGCAGCTTAGGAGGGGTTCGTCAGCCCCAGCATTTT
many	TRBV2	-	TRBJ1-2	CASSVMNYGYTF	TGTGCCAGCAGTGTGATGAACTATGGCTACACCTTC
few	TRBV20-1	TRBD1	TRBJ1-1	CSAPRTGLRNTEAFF	TGCAGTGCTCCTCGGACAGGGTTAAGGAACACTGAAGCTTTCTTT
-	TRBV7-6	TRBD2	TRBJ2-7	CASSFSLGGSGDEQYF	TGTGCCAGCAGCTTCAGTTTAGGCGGGAGTGGCGACGAGCAGTACTTC
-	TRBV20-1	-	TRBJ1-1	CSARAGAEAFF	TGCAGTGCGAGGGCAGGCGCTGAAGCTTTCTTT
few	TRBV6-1	TRBD1	TRBJ2-7	CASRTRDRFYEQYF	TGTGCCAGCAGAACTCGGGACAGATTCTACGAGCAGTACTTC
few	TRBV29-1	TRBD1	TRBJ1-2	CSVASGQNYGYTF	TGCAGCGTGGCCTCGGGACAGAACTATGGCTACACCTTC
few	TRBV2	TRBD1	TRBJ1-5	CASSADRGRNQPQHF	TGTGCCAGCAGCGCAGACAGGGGCCGCAATCAGCCCCAGCATTTT
few	TRBV19	-	TRBJ1-5	CASSISHYSNQPQHF	TGTGCCAGTAGTATCTCGCATTATAGCAATCAGCCCCAGCATTTT
-	TRBV5-1	TRBD2	TRBJ2-3	CASSLALAGTHTQYF	TGCGCCAGCAGCTTGGCTCTAGCGGGTACCCATACGCAGTATTTT
few	TRBV20-1	-	TRBJ2-2	CAGRPYTGELFF	TGCGCTGGGCGACCATACACCGGGGAGCTGTTTTTT
-	TRBV7-8	-	TRBJ1-1	CASSLRGGGFSGGTEAFF	TGTGCCAGCAGCTTAAGGGGAGGGGGTTTTTCTGGGGGCACTGAAGCTTTCTTT
few	TRBV2	TRBD1	TRBJ2-5	CATSDSTGGVIETQHF	TGTGCCACCAGTGATTCTACAGGGGGCGTTATAGAGACCCAGCACTTC
-	TRBV4-1	-	TRBJ1-1	CASSQEPSRLGTEAFF	TGCGCCAGCAGCCAAGAACCTTCCAGGTTGGGCACTGAAGCTTTCTTT
few	TRBV19	-	TRBJ1-6	CASSPGAASPLHF	TGTGCCAGTAGTCCCGGCGCAGCATCACCCCTCCACTTT
-	TRBV19	-	TRBJ1-1	CASSPIQGTEAFF	TGTGCCAGTAGTCCCATACAGGGAACTGAAGCTTTCTTT
few	TRBV7-6	-	TRBJ2-7	CASSLGAPGPLAYEQYF	TGTGCCAGCAGCTTAGGGGCCCCGGGGCCATTAGCCTACGAGCAGTACTTC
many	TRBV28	TRBD1	TRBJ1-5	CASSPDRVMPQHF	TGTGCCAGCAGCCCAGACAGGGTTATGCCCCAGCATTTT
many	TRBV28	-	TRBJ2-5	CASSFIGIGETQYF	TGTGCCAGCAGTTTCATCGGGATAGGAGAGACCCAGTACTTC
many	TRBV27	-	TRBJ2-7	CASSLRTDSYEQYF	TGTGCCAGCAGTCTGAGGACAGATTCCTACGAGCAGTACTTC
few	TRBV5-1	-	TRBJ1-1	CASSLAGPLNTEAFF	TGCGCCAGCAGCTTGGCAGGGCCCCTGAACACTGAAGCTTTCTTT
many	TRBV29-1	TRBD1	TRBJ1-2	CSVEEGQGIGYGYTF	TGCAGCGTTGAAGAGGGACAGGGAATTGGCTATGGCTACACCTTC
-	TRBV4-1	-	TRBJ1-1	CASSQVIRDTEAFF	TGCGCCAGCAGCCAAGTTATACGAGACACTGAAGCTTTCTTT
-	TRBV2	TRBD1	TRBJ1-3	CATSKGTGTAISGNTIYF	TGTGCCACCTCAAAAGGGACAGGGACCGCTATCTCTGGAAACACCATATATTTT
few	TRBV20-1	TRBD2	TRBJ2-7	CSAARLAGQLYEQYF	TGCAGTGCCGCCCGACTAGCGGGACAGTTATACGAGCAGTACTTC
few	TRBV5-1	-	TRBJ1-1	CASSKQTPYTEAFF	TGCGCCAGCTCGAAGCAAACCCCTTACACTGAAGCTTTCTTT
-	TRBV5-1	-	TRBJ2-2	CASSPNRVDTGELFF	TGCGCCAGCAGTCCTAACAGGGTTGACACCGGGGAGCTGTTTTTT
few	TRBV27	TRBD2	TRBJ2-2	CASRRIAGGKNTGELFF	TGTGCCAGCAGAAGGATAGCGGGAGGAAAGAACACCGGGGAGCTGTTTTTT
-	TRBV20-1	TRBD2	TRBJ2-5	CSALRTRQETQYF	TGCAGTGCTCTAAGGACTAGACAAGAGACCCAGTACTTC
many	TRBV3-1	TRBD2	TRBJ2-5	CASSHVFRTSEEETQYF	TGTGCCAGCAGCCATGTCTTTCGGACTAGCGAAGAAGAGACCCAGTACTTC
-	TRBV20-1	TRBD2	TRBJ2-4	CSALQWASGENIQYF	TGCAGTGCTCTACAATGGGCTAGCGGCGAAAACATTCAGTACTTC
few	TRBV29-1	-	TRBJ1-1	CSVEDETGSAFF	TGCAGCGTTGAAGACGAAACAGGGTCGGCTTTCTTT
many	TRBV11-2	TRBD2	TRBJ2-7	CASREGTSGTYEQYF	TGTGCCAGCAGGGAAGGGACTAGCGGAACCTACGAGCAGTACTTC
few	TRBV7-2	TRBD2	TRBJ2-3	CASSLGYSGRTRTDTQYF	TGTGCCAGCAGCTTGGGCTATAGCGGGAGGACCCGCACAGATACGCAGTATTTT
-	TRBV28	-	TRBJ1-2	CASSSPGTAIDGYTF	TGTGCCAGCAGTTCTCCCGGGACGGCCATAGATGGCTACACCTTC
-	TRBV6-2/TRBV6-3	-	TRBJ2-4	CASSAAGGTHLAKNIQYF	TGTGCCAGCAGTGCAGCTGGGGGGACTCACCTAGCCAAAAACATTCAGTACTTC
many	TRBV18	TRBD2	TRBJ2-5	CASSPPGLAGAVTQYF	TGTGCCAGCTCACCTCCGGGACTAGCGGGAGCGGTGACCCAGTACTTC
-	TRBV6-1	TRBD2	TRBJ2-1	CASTAGGWNEQFF	TGTGCCAGCACCGCGGGAGGGTGGAATGAGCAGTTCTTC
many	TRBV18	-	TRBJ2-5	CASSLRGGETQYF	TGTGCCAGCTCACTCAGAGGCGGGGAGACCCAGTACTTC
-	TRBV28	-	TRBJ2-1	CASRLEHNEQFF	TGTGCCAGCAGATTGGAACACAATGAGCAGTTCTTC
-	TRBV7-2	-	TRBJ1-4	CASSLAVGAKLFF	TGTGCCAGCAGCTTAGCGGTCGGGGCAAAACTGTTTTTT
-	TRBV5-1	-	TRBJ2-5	CASSLASGVFFQETQYF	TGCGCCAGCAGCTTGGCCTCGGGAGTGTTCTTCCAAGAGACCCAGTACTTC
few	TRBV9	TRBD1	TRBJ1-5	CASSLQGVDNQPQHF	TGTGCCAGCAGCCTCCAGGGGGTGGACAATCAGCCCCAGCATTTT
once	TRBV5-4	-	TRBJ2-1	CASSLPAGEGGNEQFF	TGTGCCAGCAGCTTGCCTGCAGGGGAAGGAGGGAATGAGCAGTTCTTC
-	TRBV20-1	TRBD1	TRBJ1-2	CSPGGQGLGGYTF	TGCAGCCCGGGGGGACAGGGGTTGGGGGGCTACACCTTC
few	TRBV20-1	TRBD2	TRBJ2-2	CSALRGGPLTGELFF	TGCAGTGCACTCCGGGGGGGGCCATTAACCGGGGAGCTGTTTTTT
-	TRBV5-1	-	TRBJ2-7	CASSLVRSSYRRYEQYF	TGCGCCAGCAGCTTGGTGAGGAGTAGCTACAGACGCTACGAGCAGTACTTC